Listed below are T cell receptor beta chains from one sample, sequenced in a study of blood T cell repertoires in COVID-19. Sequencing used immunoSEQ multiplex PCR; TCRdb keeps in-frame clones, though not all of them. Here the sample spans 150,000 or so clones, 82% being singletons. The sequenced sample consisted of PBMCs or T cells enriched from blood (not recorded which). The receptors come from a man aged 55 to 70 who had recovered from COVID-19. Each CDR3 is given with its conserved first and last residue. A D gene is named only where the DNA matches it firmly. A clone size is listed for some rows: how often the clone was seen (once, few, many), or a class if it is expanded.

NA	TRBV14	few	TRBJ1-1	TGTGCCAGCAGCCAAGGACTGCTGAGTGGAGCTTTCTTT	CASSQGLLSGAFF
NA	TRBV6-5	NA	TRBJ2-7	TGTGCCAGCAGTCCCCGTATAGCCGCCTACGAGCAGTACTTC	CASSPRIAAYEQYF
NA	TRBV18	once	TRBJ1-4	TGTGCCTCTACAGAGCAACTTAATGAAAAACTGTTTTTT	CASTEQLNEKLFF
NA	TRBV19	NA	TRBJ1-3	TGTGCCAGTAGTCCCCGACAGCTGGGGAACACCATATATTTT	CASSPRQLGNTIYF
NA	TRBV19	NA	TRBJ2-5	TGTGCCAGTAGTATAGTCGCCAGAAACCAAGAGACCCAGTACTTC	CASSIVARNQETQYF
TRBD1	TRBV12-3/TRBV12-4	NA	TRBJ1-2	TGTGCCAGCAGTCGGGACAGCGGCTATGGCTACACCTTC	CASSRDSGYGYTF
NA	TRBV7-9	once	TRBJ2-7	TGTGCCAGCAGCTATAGGGAGTACTCCTACGAGCAGTACTTC	CASSYREYSYEQYF
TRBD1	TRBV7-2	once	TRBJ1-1	TGTGCCAGCAGCCCTGGGACAGGGGAAGCTTTCTTT	CASSPGTGEAFF
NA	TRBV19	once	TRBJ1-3	TGTGCCAGTAGTATAGATGGTGGCAACTCTGGAAACACCATATATTTT	CASSIDGGNSGNTIYF
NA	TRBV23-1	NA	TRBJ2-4	TGCGCCGGGCTGTTGGTTTTCAACATTCAGTACTTC	CAGLLVFNIQYF
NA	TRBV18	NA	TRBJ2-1	TGTGCCAGCTCACTCGCCGAGGCTATTAATGAGCAGTTCTTC	CASSLAEAINEQFF
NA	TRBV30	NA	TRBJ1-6	TGTGCCTGGAATCCCGGGACAACTAATAATTCACCCCTCCACTTT	CAWNPGTTNNSPLHF
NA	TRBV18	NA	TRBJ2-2	TGTGCCAGCTCACCAAGGACAGTTAACACCGGGGAGCTGTTTTTT	CASSPRTVNTGELFF
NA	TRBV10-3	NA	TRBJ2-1	TGTGCCATCAGCATTAATGGGCCTGATAGTGAGCAGTTCTTC	CAISINGPDSEQFF
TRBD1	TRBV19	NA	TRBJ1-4	TGTGCCAGTCGGGGGACAGGGATAACGGCAACTAATGAAAAACTGTTTTTT	CASRGTGITATNEKLFF
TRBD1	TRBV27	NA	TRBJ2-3	TGTGCCAGCAGTTTAATCCCGACAGGGTCCGGGGAAGATACGCAGTATTTT	CASSLIPTGSGEDTQYF
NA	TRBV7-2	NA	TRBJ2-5	TGTGCCAGCAGCTTACCCATGGAGACCCAGTACTTC	CASSLPMETQYF
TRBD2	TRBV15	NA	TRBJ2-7	TGTGCCACCAGCAGAGGGGGGGGGACTAGCGGAACCTACGAGCAGTACTTC	CATSRGGGTSGTYEQYF
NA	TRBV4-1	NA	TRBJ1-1	TGCGCCAGCAGCCAAGTGGGGGGGTTGACACGCGTACCAGCTTTCTTT	CASSQVGGLTRVPAFF
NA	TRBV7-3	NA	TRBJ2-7	TGTGCCAGCAGCTTAGACGGGATTTTAGACGAGCAGTACTTC	CASSLDGILDEQYF
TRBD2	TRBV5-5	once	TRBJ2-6	TGTGCCAGCAACCTCCTGGCGGGGGTTGGGGCCAACGTCCTGACTTTC	CASNLLAGVGANVLTF
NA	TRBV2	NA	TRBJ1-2	TGTGCCAGCAGTGAAGCGAAAACACCGAGGGTTTCTGGCTACACCTTC	CASSEAKTPRVSGYTF
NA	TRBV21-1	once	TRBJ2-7	TGTGCCAGCAGCAAAATGTTGCATAGGACTAGCGGGAGGGAGCGGGAGCAGTACTTC	CASSKMLHRTSGREREQYF
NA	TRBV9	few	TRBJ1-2	TGTGCCAGCAGCGTTGCGGCGGTCGCTTCAGATGGCTACACCTTC	CASSVAAVASDGYTF
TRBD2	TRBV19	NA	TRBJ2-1	TGTGCCAGTAGCACAACTTTAGCGGGAGCAAGGTACAATGAGCAGTTCTTC	CASSTTLAGARYNEQFF
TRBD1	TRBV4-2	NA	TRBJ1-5	TGTGCCAGCAGTGGTCTCAGGGGGAACAATCAGCCCCAGCATTTT	CASSGLRGNNQPQHF
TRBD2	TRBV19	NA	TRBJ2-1	TGTGCCAGTAGTCGGACTAGCGGGGGGGCCTCCTACAATGAGCAGTTCTTC	CASSRTSGGASYNEQFF
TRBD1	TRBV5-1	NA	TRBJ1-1	TGCGCCAGCAGCGCCCGGGACAGGGGGTCCAACACTGAAGCTTTCTTT	CASSARDRGSNTEAFF
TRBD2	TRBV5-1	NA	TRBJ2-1	TGCGCCAGCAGCTTGGGTGCGGGGGGTAACAATGAGCAGTTCTTC	CASSLGAGGNNEQFF
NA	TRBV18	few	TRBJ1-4	TGTGCCAGCTCACCAATCGGGGGGCGAAATGAAAAACTGTTTTTT	CASSPIGGRNEKLFF
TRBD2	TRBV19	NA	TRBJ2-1	TGTGCCAGTAGTACCGGGACTAGCGTAGGGAATGAGCAGTTCTTC	CASSTGTSVGNEQFF
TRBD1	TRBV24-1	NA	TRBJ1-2	TGTGCCACCAGTGACCGGGACAGGGGTCCCTATGGCTACACCTTC	CATSDRDRGPYGYTF
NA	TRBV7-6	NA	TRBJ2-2	TGTGCCAGCAGCCTCGGGTGGGGGGACACCGGGGAGCTGTTTTTT	CASSLGWGDTGELFF
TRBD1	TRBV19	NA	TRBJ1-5	TGTGCCACAAACAGACAGGGGGTAACATTTGGACAGCCCCAGCATTTT	CATNRQGVTFGQPQHF
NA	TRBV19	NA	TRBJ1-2	TGTGCCAGTAGTCCAAGGGGCGACAATGGCTACACCTTC	CASSPRGDNGYTF
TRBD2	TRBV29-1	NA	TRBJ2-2	TGCAGCGCTGCGGGGGGGCAAGGCACCGGGGAGCTGTTTTTT	CSAAGGQGTGELFF
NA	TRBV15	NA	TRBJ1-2	TGTGCCACCAGCAGTGGAAAGGGGAACTATGGCTACACCTTC	CATSSGKGNYGYTF
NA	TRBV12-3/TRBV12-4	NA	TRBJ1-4	TGTGCCAGCCGCCCTAGAAGTGATGAAAAACTGTTTTTT	CASRPRSDEKLFF
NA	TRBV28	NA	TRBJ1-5	TGTGCCAGCAGTTTACCGAGTCAGCCCCAGCATTTT	CASSLPSQPQHF
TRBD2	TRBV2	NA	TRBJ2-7	TGTGCCAGCAGCCCGCTAGCGGGAGGCTACGAGCAGTACTTC	CASSPLAGGYEQYF
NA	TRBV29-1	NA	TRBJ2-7	TGCAGCGTTGGCTCCGGACAGTCCTACGAGCAGTACTTC	CSVGSGQSYEQYF
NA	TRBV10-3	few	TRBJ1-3	TGTGCCATCAGTGCCTCGCCCGGAGGGAGACTGAGCGGAAACACCATATATTTT	CAISASPGGRLSGNTIYF
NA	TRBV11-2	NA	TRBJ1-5	TGTGCCAGCAGCCCGGGTGTTTTGGGCAATCAGCCCCAGCATTTT	CASSPGVLGNQPQHF
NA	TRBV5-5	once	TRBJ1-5	TGTGCCAGCAGCTTGGACCCTCCGGAGCGGCCCCAGCATTTT	CASSLDPPERPQHF
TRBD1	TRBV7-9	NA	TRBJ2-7	TGTGCCAGCAGCTGGTGGGACAGGGGTTTCTACGAGCAGTACTTC	CASSWWDRGFYEQYF
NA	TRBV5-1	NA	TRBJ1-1	TGCGCCAGCAAGCAGGATCTGAACACTGAAGCTTTCTTT	CASKQDLNTEAFF
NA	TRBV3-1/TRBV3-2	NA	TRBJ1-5	TGTGCCAGCAGCCACCCAGGGAGCAATCAGCCCCAGCATTTT	CASSHPGSNQPQHF
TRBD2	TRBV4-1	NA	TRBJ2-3	TGCGCCAGCAGCCAAGATCAACTAGCGGAATACACAGATACGCAGTATTTT	CASSQDQLAEYTDTQYF
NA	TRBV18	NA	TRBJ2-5	TGTGCCAGCTCACCTGGGGGCCGGGAGACCCAGTACTTC	CASSPGGRETQYF
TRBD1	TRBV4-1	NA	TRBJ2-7	TGCGCCAGCAGTTTCACCGGGACAGCTGTCTACGAGCAGTACTTC	CASSFTGTAVYEQYF
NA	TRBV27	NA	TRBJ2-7	TGTGCCAGCAGTAGTAGCTACATACCCTACGAGCAGTACTTC	CASSSSYIPYEQYF
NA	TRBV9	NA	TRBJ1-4	TGTGCCAGCAGCCCCGAGGTGGGGCCAACTAATGAAAAACTGTTTTTT	CASSPEVGPTNEKLFF
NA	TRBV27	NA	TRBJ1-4	TGTGCCAGCAGTTCAACCTCGACAAGGGGTAATGAAAAACTGTTTTTT	CASSSTSTRGNEKLFF
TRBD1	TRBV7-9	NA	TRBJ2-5	TGTGCCAGCAGCCTCGAGACAGGGGGTCGGGAGACCCAGTACTTC	CASSLETGGRETQYF
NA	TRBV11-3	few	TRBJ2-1	TGTGCCAGCAGCCCACGGGGCCAGAGGCGGGGTGAGCAGTTCTTC	CASSPRGQRRGEQFF
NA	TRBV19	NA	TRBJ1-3	TGTGCCAGTAGGAAGGGGGTGACTGGAAACACCATATATTTT	CASRKGVTGNTIYF
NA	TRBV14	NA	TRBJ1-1	TGTGCCAGCAGCCAAGCGGCCAGGCCTAACACTGAAGCTTTCTTT	CASSQAARPNTEAFF
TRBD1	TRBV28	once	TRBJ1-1	TGTGCCAGCAGGGGACAGGGGGCGTACACTGAAGCTTTCTTT	CASRGQGAYTEAFF
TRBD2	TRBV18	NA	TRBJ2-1	TGTGCCAGCTCAGTTCTAGCGGGAGGGCCGGAGAATGAGCAGTTCTTC	CASSVLAGGPENEQFF